The 6 T cell receptor beta chains in this list originate from one sample, sequenced in a study of blood T cells in healthy people across ages. The authors ran a second PCR of about 7 to 11 cycles using a sample-barcoded 5' primer and a J-beta primer mix. Using its own MiXCR run on the 5' RACE reads, TCRdb lists one record per CDR3 protein. The repertoire includes about 800,000 distinct CDR3 sequences, roughly 25% of them detected once, and roughly 3.8% sits in the top ten. The sample was also reused in another study, on T cells of mothers and their children.

The sequencing input was blood. The receptor set was obtained from a boy aged 5-17 years in good health.

This clonotype was detected a few times. The rearrangement links TRBV12-3 or TRBV12-4 to TRBJ1-4; weak D call: TRBD1 (5 bases). CDR3 length: 14 residues. V shed 3 bases and J shed 8 bases, with 13 bases lying between them. The CDR3 loop is CASSFVQRGEKLFF. The CDR3 nucleotides are TGTGCCAGCAGTTTTGTCCAGCGGGGCGAAAAACTGTTTTTT.

This clonotype turned up a few times. The chain recombines TRBV27 with TRBJ1-6; TRBD1 might be the D (5 bases). CDR1 MNHEY and CDR2 SMNVEV come from the germline V gene (reference sequence). The ends were cut back, 3 bases at V and 1 base at J, with 7 bases in the middle. This CDR3 comprises 15 residues. The CDR3 protein is CASSFRDSYNSPLHF. CDR3 in DNA: TGTGCCAGCAGTTTCAGGGATTCCTATAATTCACCCCTCCACTTT.

This chain uses TRBV6-5 with TRBJ1-1, with D possibly matching TRBD1 (6 bases). V lost 2 bases and J 0 bases, leaving 13 bases between the germline ends. From germline, CDR1 is MNHEY and CDR2 SVGAGI. CDR3 length: 16 amino acids. CDR3 DNA sequence: TGTGCCAGCAGTTACGCGGTAGGGGGTATGAACACTGAAGCTTTCTTT. It encodes CASSYAVGGMNTEAFF.

This clonotype was recorded a few times. V and J are TRBV5-5 and TRBJ2-7; D not resolved. This CDR3 has 16 residues. Trimming left V 3 bases short and J 3 bases short, with 19 bases between. Germline V gene sequence: CDR1 SGHKS, CDR2 YYEKEE (reference sequence). The CDR3 nucleotides read TGTGCCAGCAGCTCCGAGAGGCACCCTGGGGTCTACGAGCAGTACTTC. Residues: CASSSERHPGVYEQYF.

The gene calls are TRBV5-1 and TRBJ2-5; D remains unclear. Germline loops: CDR1 SGHRS, CDR2 YFSETQ. V was cut by 0 bases and J by 1 base, with 13 bases left in between. The CDR3 consists of 16 residues. The CDR3 nucleotides read TGCGCCAGCAGCTTGGACGTCGGTTCAACCCAAGAGACCCAGTACTTC. Residues: CASSLDVGSTQETQYF. Drawing the rest from reference TRBV5-1 and TRBJ2-5, the complete variable domain is KAGVTQTPRYLIKTRGQQVTLSCSPISGHRSVSWYQQTPGQGLQFLFEYFSETQRNKGNFPGRFSGRQFSNSRSEMNVSTLELGDSALYLCASSLDVGSTQETQYFGPGTRLLVL.

The gene calls are TRBV18 and TRBJ1-2; D unresolved. CDR1 and CDR2 (germline): KGHSH, LQKENI. V gave up 3 bases and J gave up 8 bases, with 16 bases separating them. The CDR3 length is 14 residues. The CDR3 DNA reads TGTGCCAGCTCACCCACCGCCTGGGATCGGGGCTACACCTTC. Amino acids: CASSPTAWDRGYTF.